Listed here are 27 T cell receptor beta chains from one sample, sequenced in a study of spatial heterogeneity in lung cancer (dated 2019 in TCRdb). Library preparation employed 5' RACE. The sequencer listed for this sample is NextSeq 500. TCRdb reran the public reads through fastp at Q25 and MiXCR, keeping productive beta chains. Rows with a matching CDR3 protein are joined into one entry that keeps the most common DNA and genes. Here the sample has about 21,000 distinct CDR3 sequences; over 4.5% occur a single time. 30% to 35% of the sample belongs to the ten largest clones. What this sample's time point label stands for: sample taken at primary tumor resection. The source was PBMCs, collected at surgery. These receptors were taken from a male donor with early-stage non-small cell lung cancer.

This clonotype has at least ten counts. The rearrangement uses TRBV30 and TRBJ1-4; 8 positions agree with TRBD1. CDR1 is GTSNPN, CDR2 SVGIG, per germline (reference sequence). The length of the CDR3 is 14 residues. V shed 2 bases and J 8 bases; nucleotides not matched to a gene: 7. CDR3 bases: TGTGCCTGGAGTCCGGGACAGGACGGGGAAAAACTGTTTTTT. Protein product: CAWSPGQDGEKLFF. Full variable domain (rest looked up from reference TRBV30 and TRBJ1-4): SQTIHQWPATLVQPVGSPLSLECTVEGTSNPNLYWYRQAAGRGLQLLFYSVGIGQISSEVPQNLSASRPQDRQFILSSKKLLLSDSGFYLCAWSPGQDGEKLFFGSGTQLSVL.

At least ten counts were recorded for this clonotype. The chain uses TRBV12-3 or TRBV12-4 and TRBJ1-5; D remains unclear. V lost 7 bases to trimming and J lost 4 bases, with 14 bases between them. The CDR3 extends over 14 amino acids. CDR3 region: CASNSPAENQPQHF. The CDR3 DNA reads as TGTGCCAGCAATTCCCCGGCAGAAAATCAGCCCCAGCATTTT.

This clonotype was recorded at least ten times. The chain combines TRBV14 with TRBJ2-3; no clear D. Germline V gives CDR1 SGHDN, CDR2 FVKESK. CDR3 length: 14 residues. Deletions cut 0 bases from V and 5 bases from J, with 9 bases between. CDR3 sequence (DNA): TGTGCCAGCAGCCAAGATCTGGTGAGAGATACGCAGTATTTT. Translating gives CASSQDLVRDTQYF.

This clonotype was detected many times. CDR3 in DNA: TGTGCCACCAGCAGTGATTCGACAGGAATGGGGGAGACCCAGTACTTC. Translation gives CATSSDSTGMGETQYF. The V gene is TRBV15, the J gene TRBJ2-5, with a tentative D call TRBD1 (6 bases). The CDR3 has 16 amino acids. Germline loops: CDR1 LNHNV, CDR2 YYDKDF (reference sequence). Trimming cost V 3 bases and J 5 bases, with 19 bases left between them. Full variable domain (remainder filled in from reference TRBV15 and TRBJ2-5): DAMVIQNPRYQVTQFGKPVTLSCSQTLNHNVMYWYQQKSSQAPKLLFHYYDKDFNNEADTPDNFQSRRPNTSFCFLDIRSPGLGDTAMYLCATSSDSTGMGETQYFGPGTRLLVL.

This clonotype has ten or more counts. This chain connects TRBV12-3 or TRBV12-4 to TRBJ1-1, with 8 bases aligning to TRBD1. This CDR3 contains 15 residues. The V segment lost 6 bases and the J segment 1 base; nucleotides outside the gene matches: 7. The CDR3 region is CASSPDRESNTEAFF. DNA of the CDR3: TGTGCCAGCAGCCCGGACAGGGAATCGAACACTGAAGCTTTCTTT.

In its sample, this clonotype was seen many times. This chain uses TRBV5-1 with TRBJ1-1, with D unresolved. This CDR3 comprises 11 residues. CDR1 SGHRS and CDR2 YFSETQ come from the germline V gene. The V end lost 4 bases, the J end lost 7 bases, and 8 bases lay between the germline ends. CDR3 DNA: TGCGCCAGCAGCCTCGAAGGTGAAGCTTTCTTT. As protein: CASSLEGEAFF.

This clonotype was recorded many times. The chain couples TRBV27 to TRBJ2-3, with D hard to call. CDR3 length: 15 residues. V was trimmed by 5 bases and J by 1 base, leaving 13 bases between them. Germline V gene data show CDR1 as MNHEY and CDR2 as SMNVEV (reference sequence). This chain's CDR3 is CASSPYTIRTDTQYF. CDR3 bases: TGTGCCAGCAGTCCCTACACTATACGCACAGATACGCAGTATTTT.

This clonotype was detected many times. This chain uses TRBV7-3 with TRBJ2-6; D is uncertain. Germline V gives CDR1 SGHTA, CDR2 FQGTGA. There are 15 residues in the CDR3. Trimming pared 5 bases from V and 0 bases from J, leaving 8 bases between. The CDR3 region has the DNA TGTGCCAGCAGCCGCAGGTCCTCTGGGGCCAACGTCCTGACTTTC. This codes for CASSRRSSGANVLTF.

This clonotype was seen repeatedly, ten times or more. The genes are TRBV29-1 and TRBJ2-7; 8 nucleotides match TRBD1. From germline, CDR1 is SQVTM and CDR2 ANQGSEA. V shed 7 bases, J shed 0 bases, and the junction held 5 bases outside the gene matches. This CDR3 comprises 13 residues. Written as DNA, the CDR3 is TGCAGCGCTCGGACAGGGTACTCCTACGAGCAGTACTTC. Residues: CSARTGYSYEQYF.

This clonotype was seen ten or more times. The CDR3 DNA reads as TGTGCCAGCAGCTTAACCTCGACAGGGCTTGGTTCACCCCTCCACTTT. Its protein is CASSLTSTGLGSPLHF. V and J are TRBV7-8 and TRBJ1-6; 7 bases line up with TRBD1. Germline V lookup: CDR1 SGHVS, CDR2 FQNEAQ. The J segment lost 9 bases and the V segment lost 2 bases, leaving 10 bases of the junction unmatched. The CDR3 sequence is 16 residues long.

This clonotype was recorded at least ten times. The chain joins TRBV30 to TRBJ2-1, with 7 positions matching TRBD1. Germline V gene data show CDR1 as GTSNPN and CDR2 as SVGIG (reference sequence). The CDR3 is 14 residues long. J lost 9 bases, V lost 2 bases, and 10 bases had no gene match. The CDR3 here is CAWSFQDRLGEQFF. In nucleotides, the CDR3 is TGTGCCTGGAGTTTCCAGGACAGGTTGGGTGAGCAGTTCTTC.

This clonotype was counted at least ten times. The chain carries TRBV19 and TRBJ2-6; 7 positions match TRBD1. CDR3 length equals 16 residues. Germline V CDR1 and CDR2: LNHDA, SQIVND (reference sequence). The V segment lost 3 bases and the J segment 0 bases; nucleotides outside the gene matches: 2. The CDR3 sequence: CASSIYRGSGANVLTF. In nucleotides, the CDR3 is TGTGCCAGTAGTATTTACAGGGGCTCTGGGGCCAACGTCCTGACTTTC.

This clonotype was detected many times. The chain couples TRBV12-3 or TRBV12-4 to TRBJ2-2; weak D call: TRBD1 (6 bases). The CDR3 length is 14 residues. V gave up 7 bases and J gave up 3 bases, with 12 bases separating them. The CDR3 DNA sequence: TGTGCCAGCAAAGCAGGGGTGGACACCGGGGAGCTGTTTTTT. Residues: CASKAGVDTGELFF.

This clonotype has a count of ten or more. The rearrangement uses TRBV7-9 and TRBJ2-7, with no clear D. Trimming removed 5 bases at V and 3 bases at J, with 11 bases between. The CDR3 extends over 13 amino acids. Germline loops: CDR1 SEHNR, CDR2 FQNEAQ (reference sequence). The CDR3, as DNA: TGTGCCAGCAGCCTGCCAGGCAGCTACGAGCAGTACTTC. It codes for CASSLPGSYEQYF.

The J gene is TRBJ2-5, the V gene TRBV27; D gene ambiguous. CDR1 and CDR2 (germline): MNHEY, SMNVEV (reference sequence). V lost 7 bases and J 6 bases, leaving 9 bases between the germline ends. CDR3 length: 11 residues. CDR3 coding DNA: TGTGCCAGCACGAACCGACAGACCCAGTACTTC. Its translation is CASTNRQTQYF.

V usage is TRBV20-1 and J usage is TRBJ2-3, with D possibly being TRBD2 (6 bases). The germline CDR1 and CDR2 sequences are DFQATT and SNEGSKA (reference sequence). Trimming took off 0 bases at V and 0 bases at J, with 16 bases between the two ends. The CDR3 is made up of 17 amino acids. For the CDR3, the DNA is TGCAGTGCTAGAGAGGGGGGTCTTAGGGCTAGCACAGATACGCAGTATTTT. Amino acid sequence: CSAREGGLRASTDTQYF.

This clonotype was detected ten times or more. This chain uses TRBV19 with TRBJ1-2; D gene ambiguous. Trimming shortened V by 6 bases and J by 3 bases, and 8 bases separated the two germline ends. Germline values: CDR1 LNHDA, CDR2 SQIVND (reference sequence). The CDR3 length is 12 residues. CDR3 sequence reads: CASRGGHYGYTF. CDR3 nucleotide sequence: TGTGCCAGTAGAGGTGGACACTATGGCTACACCTTC. The whole variable domain, remainder taken from reference TRBV19 and TRBJ1-2, is DGGITQSPKYLFRKEGQNVTLSCEQNLNHDAMYWYRQDPGQGLRLIYYSQIVNDFQKGDIAEGYSVSREKKESFPLTVTSAQKNPTAFYLCASRGGHYGYTFGSGTRLTVV.

This clonotype was counted at least ten times. The chain carries TRBV7-3 and TRBJ2-7; D might be TRBD1 (6 bases). The germline gives CDR1 SGHTA, CDR2 FQGTGA. This CDR3 contains 14 residues. The ends were cut back, 1 base at V and 5 bases at J, with 12 bases in the middle. The CDR3: CASSLIPGEHEQYF. CDR3 nucleotides: TGTGCCAGCAGCTTAATCCCAGGGGAGCACGAGCAGTACTTC.

With regard to this clonotype: A clone one base away is much larger, so this may be a read error. The gene calls are TRBV11-1 and TRBJ2-6; TRBD1 matches 9 bases. Trimming cost V 4 bases and J 8 bases; bases outside gene matches: 9. The germline gives CDR1 SGHAT, CDR2 FQDESV (reference sequence). The CDR3 has 16 amino acids. CDR3 in DNA: TGTGCCAGCAGCTCATCCGGGACAGGGAGGCCCAACGTCCTGACTTTC. It translates to CASSSSGTGRPNVLTF. Together with reference TRBV11-1 and TRBJ2-6, the CDR3 gives the full variable domain: EAEVAQSPRYKITEKSQAVAFWCDPISGHATLYWYRQILGQGPELLVQFQDESVVDDSQLPKDRFSAERLKGVDSTLKIQPAELGDSAMYLCASSSSGTGRPNVLTFGAGSRLTVL.

This clonotype was seen more than once but under ten times. The chain combines TRBV6-5 with TRBJ1-2; the match to TRBD1 covers 7 bases. CDR1 is MNHEY and CDR2 is SVGAGI in the germline V gene. Trimming cost V 5 bases and J 5 bases; bases outside gene matches: 5. The CDR3 runs to 13 residues. The CDR3 bases are TGTGCCAGCAGTACCGGGACAGCATATGGCTACACCTTC. It is translated as CASSTGTAYGYTF.

This clonotype is medium-sized (0.01 to 0.1%) by share. The chain joins TRBV12-3 or TRBV12-4 to TRBJ2-7; a weak D match, TRBD1 (6 bases). The CDR3 has 13 amino acids. V gave up 6 bases and J gave up 6 bases, with 15 bases separating them. CDR3 DNA sequence: TGTGCCAGCAGCCCCGGGACACCCCCCGAGCAGTACTTC. Translation gives CASSPGTPPEQYF.

By share, this clonotype ranks as medium-sized. V gene TRBV15 combines with J gene TRBJ2-5, with D uncertain. The CDR3 has 13 amino acids. Trimming removed 5 bases from V and 5 bases from J, with 12 bases in between. The germline CDR1 and CDR2 sequences are LNHNV and YYDKDF (reference sequence). For the CDR3, the DNA is TGTGCCACCAGCCCCGAAAGACATGAGACCCAGTACTTC. Translating gives CATSPERHETQYF.

This clonotype was seen at least ten times. This chain joins TRBV28 and TRBJ1-3, with D hard to call. Germline CDR1 and CDR2: MDHEN and SYDVKM. V shed 7 bases and J shed 0 bases, with 10 bases lying between them. The CDR3 contains 14 residues. The DNA of the CDR3 is TGTGCCAGCACCACCCCAGGCTCTGGAAACACCATATATTTT. Its translation: CASTTPGSGNTIYF.

This clonotype was seen many times. The chain uses TRBV29-1 and TRBJ2-5; D might be TRBD1 (6 bases). V was pared by 4 bases and J by 0 bases, with 12 bases between. The CDR3 contains 14 residues. CDR1 SQVTM and CDR2 ANQGSEA come from the germline V gene. This CDR3 reads CSVGGRGYQETQYF. The CDR3, as DNA: TGCAGCGTTGGGGGCAGGGGCTACCAAGAGACCCAGTACTTC.

This clonotype was counted many times. The chain has TRBV2 and TRBJ2-5; 9 positions agree with TRBD2. Germline CDR1 is SNHLY and CDR2 is FYNNEI. This CDR3 contains 15 residues. The trim removed 5 bases at V and 4 bases at J, leaving 8 bases unmatched. The DNA for the CDR3 is TGTGCCAGCAGTCCTTCGGGTAGCGGGGGAGAGACCCAGTACTTC. This codes for CASSPSGSGGETQYF.

This clonotype showed up many times. The chain combines TRBV7-2 with TRBJ1-3; no reliable D call. V was shortened by 1 base and J by 4 bases, with 5 bases between the two germline ends. From germline, CDR1 is SGHTA and CDR2 FQGNSA. The CDR3 runs 13 residues. CDR3 protein: CASSLGRGNTIYF. As DNA, the CDR3 is TGTGCCAGCAGCTTAGGTCGAGGAAACACCATATATTTT. Using reference TRBV7-2 and TRBJ1-3 for the parts outside the CDR3, the full variable domain is GAGVSQSPSNKVTEKGKDVELRCDPISGHTALYWYRQSLGQGLEFLIYFQGNSAPDKSGLPSDRFSAERTGGSVSTLTIQRTQQEDSAVYLCASSLGRGNTIYFGEGSWLTVV.

In its sample, this clonotype is medium-sized. This chain links TRBV10-3 with TRBJ2-1, with 10 bases that match TRBD1. Per germline, CDR1 ENHRY and CDR2 SYGVKD. V shed 5 bases, J shed 5 bases, and the junction held 6 bases outside the gene matches. This CDR3 region has 15 residues. The CDR3 reads CAISTTGGDNNEQFF. The CDR3 DNA sequence: TGTGCCATCAGTACGACAGGGGGCGATAACAATGAGCAGTTCTTC.